This is a list of T cell receptor beta chains from one sample in a study of blood T cell repertoires in COVID-19. Assay: immunoSEQ multiplex PCR; the TCRdb copy retains only in-frame clones and omits some. The data hold under 200,000 clones, with around 83% observed a single time. Sequencing was performed on peripheral blood. These receptors all come from a man aged 35 to 55 with acute or convalescent COVID-19. Each CDR3 is given with its conserved first and last residue. A D gene is named only where the DNA matches it firmly. Not all rows give a size; the values are once, few, many and, for expanded clones, a class.

clone size: NA; D gene: NA; V gene: TRBV27; J gene: TRBJ2-7; CDR3 DNA: TGTGCCAGCAGTTTAATGGCCCGAGGGGAGCAGTACTTC; CDR3 protein: CASSLMARGEQYF
clone size: NA; D gene: TRBD1; V gene: TRBV3-1/TRBV3-2; J gene: TRBJ1-1; CDR3 DNA: TGTGCCAGCAGCCATCCCCGGACAGGTCCTAGGAACACTGAAGCTTTCTTT; CDR3 protein: CASSHPRTGPRNTEAFF
clone size: NA; D gene: NA; V gene: TRBV7-2; J gene: TRBJ2-1; CDR3 DNA: TGTGCCAGCAGCTTAGGGTCCCTAAGGGGGGGGTTCTTC; CDR3 protein: CASSLGSLRGGFF
clone size: NA; D gene: NA; V gene: TRBV29-1; J gene: TRBJ1-1; CDR3 DNA: TGCAGCGTTGACAGGGCTTTCTTT; CDR3 protein: CSVDRAFF
clone size: NA; D gene: NA; V gene: TRBV9; J gene: TRBJ2-7; CDR3 DNA: TGTGCCAGCAGCGTAGCTTCACTCCCGTCCGAGCAGTACTTC; CDR3 protein: CASSVASLPSEQYF
clone size: NA; D gene: NA; V gene: TRBV6-5; J gene: TRBJ1-5; CDR3 DNA: TGTGCCAGCAGTTACGAGGAGCTTAAAAATCAGCCCCAGCATTTT; CDR3 protein: CASSYEELKNQPQHF
clone size: NA; D gene: NA; V gene: TRBV6-2/TRBV6-3; J gene: TRBJ1-4; CDR3 DNA: TGTGCCAGCAGTTTCACAGATCCAACTAATGAAAAACTGTTTTTT; CDR3 protein: CASSFTDPTNEKLFF
clone size: NA; D gene: NA; V gene: TRBV29-1; J gene: TRBJ1-2; CDR3 DNA: TGCAGCGTTGCTCTTGGGCAGGGAAGATCTGGCTACACCTTC; CDR3 protein: CSVALGQGRSGYTF
clone size: NA; D gene: TRBD1; V gene: TRBV3-1/TRBV3-2; J gene: TRBJ2-2; CDR3 DNA: TGTGCCAGCAGCCCCCGGGACAGGGGGACCGGGGAGCTGTTTTTT; CDR3 protein: CASSPRDRGTGELFF
clone size: NA; D gene: TRBD1; V gene: TRBV7-6; J gene: TRBJ1-6; CDR3 DNA: TGTGCCAGCAGCCCCTCTGGGACAGGCAATTCACCCCTCCACTTT; CDR3 protein: CASSPSGTGNSPLHF
clone size: NA; D gene: NA; V gene: TRBV27; J gene: TRBJ2-3; CDR3 DNA: TGTGCCAGCAGTTTAGGGCAGATCACAGATACGCAGTATTTT; CDR3 protein: CASSLGQITDTQYF
clone size: NA; D gene: TRBD1; V gene: TRBV5-1; J gene: TRBJ2-3; CDR3 DNA: TGCGCCAGCAGCCATGGACAGGGGAACACAGATACGCAGTATTTT; CDR3 protein: CASSHGQGNTDTQYF
clone size: NA; D gene: NA; V gene: TRBV6-2/TRBV6-3; J gene: TRBJ2-3; CDR3 DNA: TGTGCCAGCAGTCTCCTATCCACAGATACGCAGTATTTT; CDR3 protein: CASSLLSTDTQYF
clone size: NA; D gene: TRBD1; V gene: TRBV5-6; J gene: TRBJ2-5; CDR3 DNA: TGTGCCAGCAGCGTGACAGGGGGCCAGGGTCGGACCCAGTACTTC; CDR3 protein: CASSVTGGQGRTQYF
clone size: NA; D gene: NA; V gene: TRBV25-1; J gene: TRBJ1-2; CDR3 DNA: TGTGCCAGCAGTGACCCAGGGATGGCTAACTATGGCTACACCTTC; CDR3 protein: CASSDPGMANYGYTF
clone size: NA; D gene: NA; V gene: TRBV6-6; J gene: TRBJ2-2; CDR3 DNA: TGTGCCAGCAGTTACTATAGAATCGAAGCCGGGGAGCTGTTTTTT; CDR3 protein: CASSYYRIEAGELFF
clone size: NA; D gene: TRBD1; V gene: TRBV15; J gene: TRBJ1-1; CDR3 DNA: TGTGCCACCAGCCGAGGTGGACAGGGCAAAACTGAAGCTTTCTTT; CDR3 protein: CATSRGGQGKTEAFF
clone size: NA; D gene: NA; V gene: TRBV9; J gene: TRBJ2-1; CDR3 DNA: TGTGCCAGCAGCGGAATACAGGGTTTCAATGAGCAGTTCTTC; CDR3 protein: CASSGIQGFNEQFF
clone size: few; D gene: NA; V gene: TRBV7-9; J gene: TRBJ1-2; CDR3 DNA: TGTGCCAGCAGCTTCTTCCGGGAAGATGGCTACACCTTC; CDR3 protein: CASSFFREDGYTF
clone size: NA; D gene: TRBD1; V gene: TRBV3-1/TRBV3-2; J gene: TRBJ2-5; CDR3 DNA: TGTGCCAGCAGCCCCTGGACAGGGCAAGAGACCCAGTACTTC; CDR3 protein: CASSPWTGQETQYF
clone size: NA; D gene: TRBD2; V gene: TRBV5-1; J gene: TRBJ2-3; CDR3 DNA: TGCGCCAGCAGCTTCCCTAGCGGGGTAGGAGATACGCAGTATTTT; CDR3 protein: CASSFPSGVGDTQYF
clone size: NA; D gene: NA; V gene: TRBV5-6; J gene: TRBJ2-4; CDR3 DNA: TGTGCCAGCAGCCGGCGGACAGAGAGAATGTTAGGAAACATTCAGTACTTC; CDR3 protein: CASSRRTERMLGNIQYF
clone size: NA; D gene: NA; V gene: TRBV18; J gene: TRBJ2-6; CDR3 DNA: TGTGCCAGCTCACCGAAGTGGGGGCAAAGCTCTGGGGCCAACGTCCTGACTTTC; CDR3 protein: CASSPKWGQSSGANVLTF
clone size: NA; D gene: NA; V gene: TRBV15; J gene: TRBJ2-1; CDR3 DNA: TGTGCCACCAGCGCGGAGGGGAATGAGCAGTTCTTC; CDR3 protein: CATSAEGNEQFF
clone size: NA; D gene: NA; V gene: TRBV18; J gene: TRBJ1-2; CDR3 DNA: TGTGCCAGCTCACCCAGGGGAGACGGCTACACCTTC; CDR3 protein: CASSPRGDGYTF
clone size: NA; D gene: TRBD1; V gene: TRBV18; J gene: TRBJ2-7; CDR3 DNA: TGTGCCAGCTCACCTCAGGCAGGGGGATTATACGAGCAGTACTTC; CDR3 protein: CASSPQAGGLYEQYF
clone size: NA; D gene: NA; V gene: TRBV29-1; J gene: TRBJ2-2; CDR3 DNA: TGCAGCGTTGAAGAGGAAGACAACGGCAGCGGGGAGCTGTTTTTT; CDR3 protein: CSVEEEDNGSGELFF
clone size: NA; D gene: NA; V gene: TRBV6-2/TRBV6-3; J gene: TRBJ2-7; CDR3 DNA: TGTGCCAGCAGTTATGAATTCCGGGGCGAGCAGTACTTC; CDR3 protein: CASSYEFRGEQYF
clone size: NA; D gene: NA; V gene: TRBV7-9; J gene: TRBJ2-5; CDR3 DNA: TGTGCCAGCAGCCCTACAGAGACCCAGTACTTC; CDR3 protein: CASSPTETQYF
clone size: NA; D gene: NA; V gene: TRBV6-2/TRBV6-3; J gene: TRBJ2-7; CDR3 DNA: TGTGCCAGCAGTTTACCGACAGCAACCTACGAGCAGTACTTC; CDR3 protein: CASSLPTATYEQYF
clone size: NA; D gene: TRBD2; V gene: TRBV5-1; J gene: TRBJ2-3; CDR3 DNA: TGCGCCAGCAGCTTAGGGATAGCGGGGCCCCTCACAGATACGCAGTATTTT; CDR3 protein: CASSLGIAGPLTDTQYF
clone size: once; D gene: NA; V gene: TRBV10-3; J gene: TRBJ1-6; CDR3 DNA: TGTGCCATCACTGAGGATCAGGATTCACCCCTCCACTTT; CDR3 protein: CAITEDQDSPLHF
clone size: NA; D gene: NA; V gene: TRBV7-8; J gene: TRBJ2-1; CDR3 DNA: TGTGCCAGCAGTCGATTGGAGGGAGGCTCCTACAATGAGCAGTTCTTC; CDR3 protein: CASSRLEGGSYNEQFF
clone size: NA; D gene: NA; V gene: TRBV15; J gene: TRBJ1-2; CDR3 DNA: TGTGCCACCAGCACCTTCGGCGCGGACTATGGCTACACCTTC; CDR3 protein: CATSTFGADYGYTF
clone size: NA; D gene: NA; V gene: TRBV29-1; J gene: TRBJ1-1; CDR3 DNA: TGCAGCGTTGCAAGATCGGTGAACACTGAAGCTTTCTTT; CDR3 protein: CSVARSVNTEAFF
clone size: NA; D gene: NA; V gene: TRBV27; J gene: TRBJ1-5; CDR3 DNA: TGTGCCAGCAGTTTATCGAGAGATCAGCCCCAGCATTTT; CDR3 protein: CASSLSRDQPQHF
clone size: few; D gene: TRBD1; V gene: TRBV27; J gene: TRBJ2-1; CDR3 DNA: TGTGCCAGCAGGCGAGAGGGGGCGGTAAATGAGCAGTTCTTC; CDR3 protein: CASRREGAVNEQFF